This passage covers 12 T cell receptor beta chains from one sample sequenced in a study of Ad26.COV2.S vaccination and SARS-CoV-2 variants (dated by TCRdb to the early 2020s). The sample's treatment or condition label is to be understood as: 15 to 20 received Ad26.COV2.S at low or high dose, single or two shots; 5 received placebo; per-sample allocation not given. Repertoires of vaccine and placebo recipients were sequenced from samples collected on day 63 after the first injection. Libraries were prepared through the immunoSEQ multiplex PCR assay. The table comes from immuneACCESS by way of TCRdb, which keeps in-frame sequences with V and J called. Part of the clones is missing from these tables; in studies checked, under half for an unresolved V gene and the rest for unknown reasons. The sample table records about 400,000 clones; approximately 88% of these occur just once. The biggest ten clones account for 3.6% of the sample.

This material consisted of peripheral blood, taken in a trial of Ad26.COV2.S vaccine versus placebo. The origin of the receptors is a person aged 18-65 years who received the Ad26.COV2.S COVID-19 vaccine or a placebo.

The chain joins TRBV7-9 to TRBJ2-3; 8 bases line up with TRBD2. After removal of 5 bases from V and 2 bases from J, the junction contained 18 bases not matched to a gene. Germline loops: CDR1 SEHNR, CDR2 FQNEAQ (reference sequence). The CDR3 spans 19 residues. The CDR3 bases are TGTGCCAGCAGCCCGCTAGTCGGGGGGGATTTTCAGAACACAGATACGCAGTATTTT. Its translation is CASSPLVGGDFQNTDTQYF.

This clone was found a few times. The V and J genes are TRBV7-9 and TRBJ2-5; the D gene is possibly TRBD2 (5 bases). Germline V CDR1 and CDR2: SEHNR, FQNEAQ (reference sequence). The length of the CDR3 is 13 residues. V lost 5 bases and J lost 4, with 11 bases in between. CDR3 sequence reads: CASSRGLGETQYF. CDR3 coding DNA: TGTGCCAGCAGCAGAGGACTCGGAGAGACCCAGTACTTC.

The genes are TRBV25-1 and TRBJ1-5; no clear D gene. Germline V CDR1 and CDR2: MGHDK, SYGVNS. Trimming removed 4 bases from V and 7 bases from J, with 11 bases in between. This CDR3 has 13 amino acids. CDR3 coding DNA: TGTGCCAGCAGTGCAACTCTTTACCAGCCCCAGCATTTT. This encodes CASSATLYQPQHF.

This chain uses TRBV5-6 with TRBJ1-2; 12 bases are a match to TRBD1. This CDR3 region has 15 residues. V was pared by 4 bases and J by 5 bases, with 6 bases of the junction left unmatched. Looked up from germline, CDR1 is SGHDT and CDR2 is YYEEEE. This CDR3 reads CASSLRDRGLYGYTF. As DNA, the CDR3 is TGTGCCAGCAGCCTACGGGACAGGGGGCTTTATGGCTACACCTTC.

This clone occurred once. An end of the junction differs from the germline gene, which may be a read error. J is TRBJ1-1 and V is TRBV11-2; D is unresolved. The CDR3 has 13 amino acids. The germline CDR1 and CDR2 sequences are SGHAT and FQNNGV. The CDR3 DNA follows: TGTGCCAGCACCTTAGGAGGGAACACTGAAGCTTTCTTT. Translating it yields CASTLGGNTEAFF.

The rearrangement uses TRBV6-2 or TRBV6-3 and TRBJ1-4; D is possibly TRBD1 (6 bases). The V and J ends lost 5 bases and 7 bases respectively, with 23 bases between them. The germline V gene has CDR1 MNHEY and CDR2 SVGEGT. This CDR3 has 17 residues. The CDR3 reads CASSHTRWAGEFEKLFF. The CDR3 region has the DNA TGTGCCAGCAGTCACACCCGTTGGGCAGGGGAATTTGAAAAACTGTTTTTT.

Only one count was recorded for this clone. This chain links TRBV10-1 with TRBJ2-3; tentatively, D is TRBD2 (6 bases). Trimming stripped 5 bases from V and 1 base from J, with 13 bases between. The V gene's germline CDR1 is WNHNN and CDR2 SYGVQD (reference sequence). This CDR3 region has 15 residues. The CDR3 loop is CASSNGGAGTDTQYF. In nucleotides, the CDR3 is TGCGCCAGCAGTAATGGCGGGGCGGGCACAGATACGCAGTATTTT.

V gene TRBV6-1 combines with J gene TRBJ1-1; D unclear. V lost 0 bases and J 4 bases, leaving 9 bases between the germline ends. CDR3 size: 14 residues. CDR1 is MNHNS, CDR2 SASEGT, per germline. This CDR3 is CASSEAPESTEAFF. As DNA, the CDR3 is TGTGCCAGCAGTGAAGCGCCCGAGAGCACTGAAGCTTTCTTT.

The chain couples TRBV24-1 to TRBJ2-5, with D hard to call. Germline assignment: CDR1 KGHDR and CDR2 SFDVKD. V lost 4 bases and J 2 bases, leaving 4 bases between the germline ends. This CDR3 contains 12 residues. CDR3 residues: CATSDFQETQYF. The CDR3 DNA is TGTGCCACCAGTGACTTTCAAGAGACCCAGTACTTC.

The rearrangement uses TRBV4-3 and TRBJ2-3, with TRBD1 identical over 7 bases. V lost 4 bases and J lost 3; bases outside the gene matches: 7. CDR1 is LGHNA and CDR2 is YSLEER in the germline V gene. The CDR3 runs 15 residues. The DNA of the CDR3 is TGCGCCAGCAGCCCGCAGGGACAGACGACAGATACGCAGTATTTT. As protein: CASSPQGQTTDTQYF.

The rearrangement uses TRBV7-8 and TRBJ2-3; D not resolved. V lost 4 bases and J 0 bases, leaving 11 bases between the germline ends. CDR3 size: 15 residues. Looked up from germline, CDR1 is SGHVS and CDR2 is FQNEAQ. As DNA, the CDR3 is TGTGCCAGCAGCTCCCCGGGTGGAAGCACAGATACGCAGTATTTT. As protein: CASSSPGGSTDTQYF.

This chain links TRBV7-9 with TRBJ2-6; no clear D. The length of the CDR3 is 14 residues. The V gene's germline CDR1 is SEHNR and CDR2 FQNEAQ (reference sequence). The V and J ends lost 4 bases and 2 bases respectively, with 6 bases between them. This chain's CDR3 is CASSSDAGANVLTF. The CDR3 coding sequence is TGTGCCAGCAGCTCAGACGCTGGGGCCAACGTCCTGACTTTC.